Below are 23 T cell receptor beta chains sequenced from a single sample in a study of T cells in Graves' hyperthyroidism and ophthalmopathy. The TCR beta CDR3 regions underwent amplification using RNA transcripts as the source. Researchers ran a first-round RT-PCR on the TCR CDR3 using the HTBI primer set. In TCRdb, the multiplex PCR reads were re-called with MiXCR into one record per CDR3 protein. The sample gives approximately 620,000 distinct CDR3 sequences, approximately 15% of which show up once; 4.5% to 6% is in the top ten. The specimen sequenced was blood. These receptor sequences come from a woman aged 30 to 39 with Graves' hyperthyroidism that later progressed to Graves' ophthalmopathy.

V usage is TRBV27 and J usage is TRBJ1-2; no definite D call. The CDR3 covers 16 residues. CDR1 is MNHEY, CDR2 SMNVEV, per germline (reference sequence). V lost 8 bases and J lost 4, with 23 bases in between. The CDR3 DNA is TGTGCCAGCGCCTCTTGGAGGGCCCCTGACCTCTATGGCTACACCTTC. This encodes CASASWRAPDLYGYTF.

The V gene is TRBV28, the J gene TRBJ2-1, with 11 bases fitting TRBD2. V gave up 6 bases and J gave up 8 bases; unmatched junction bases: 12. Germline V gene data show CDR1 as MDHEN and CDR2 as SYDVKM. The CDR3 runs 16 residues. CDR3 in amino acids: CASSPTSGSIFDEQFF. CDR3 DNA sequence: TGTGCCAGCAGCCCCACTAGCGGGAGTATATTCGATGAGCAGTTCTTC.

V usage is TRBV5-6 and J usage is TRBJ2-1; TRBD2 matches 7 bases. V shed 1 base and J 7 bases; nucleotides not matched to a gene: 8. Germline V gives CDR1 SGHDT, CDR2 YYEEEE. The CDR3 sequence is 15 residues long. In DNA form, the CDR3 reads TGTGCCAGCAGCTTGCGGGTAGCGGGCATAAATGAGCAGTTCTTC. Its protein product is CASSLRVAGINEQFF. Full variable domain (missing parts from reference TRBV5-6 and TRBJ2-1): DAGVTQSPTHLIKTRGQQVTLRCSPKSGHDTVSWYQQALGQGPQFIFQYYEEEERQRGNFPDRFSGHQFPNYSSELNVNALLLGDSALYLCASSLRVAGINEQFFGPGTRLTVL.

The chain is built from TRBV9 and TRBJ1-4; 8 nucleotides align to TRBD1. Germline-derived CDR1 and CDR2 are SGDLS and YYNGEE. The CDR3 contains 15 residues. The V segment lost 0 bases and the J segment 8 bases; nucleotides outside the gene matches: 6. The CDR3 loop reads CASSVVGQAGEKLFF. CDR3 nucleotide sequence: TGTGCCAGCAGCGTAGTGGGACAGGCGGGGGAAAAACTGTTTTTT.

This clonotype was counted only a few times. The rearrangement links TRBV11-2 to TRBJ1-1; D not resolved. The V and J ends lost 4 bases and 7 bases respectively, with 16 bases between them. Per the germline V gene, CDR1 is SGHAT and CDR2 is FQNNGV. This CDR3 region has 14 residues. Written as DNA, the CDR3 is TGTGCCAGCAGCTCCTTATTAGGGAGAATTGAAGCTTTCTTT. Translated: CASSSLLGRIEAFF.

This clonotype was detected ten times or more. The rearrangement uses TRBV11-3 and TRBJ2-2; 9 nucleotides match TRBD1. Germline lookup yields CDR1 SGHNT and CDR2 YENEEA. The V segment lost 5 bases and the J segment 3 bases; nucleotides outside the gene matches: 10. CDR3 length: 17 amino acids. CDR3 coding DNA: TGTGCCAGCAGCAGGGGATATAGGACAGGGGACACCGGGGAGCTGTTTTTT. This codes for CASSRGYRTGDTGELFF.

In nucleotides, the CDR3 is TGTGCCAGTAGAGACAGGGACGTTTCGCCCCAGCATTTT. The encoded protein is CASRDRDVSPQHF. The V gene is TRBV19, the J gene TRBJ1-5, with 7 positions matching TRBD1. J lost 9 bases, V lost 6 bases, and 8 bases had no gene match. The CDR3 length is 13 residues. Germline V gene data show CDR1 as LNHDA and CDR2 as SQIVND (reference sequence).

This clonotype appeared many times. This rearrangement joins TRBV12-3 or TRBV12-4 to TRBJ2-1; 11 bases are shared with TRBD2. The junction had 8 bases not matched to a gene; V was cut back by 6 bases and J by 4 bases. The CDR3 runs 16 residues. For the CDR3, the DNA is TGTGCCAGCAGACCCGGGACTAGCGGTATATACAATGAGCAGTTCTTC. Translating it yields CASRPGTSGIYNEQFF.

This clonotype has just a few counts. V gene TRBV28 combines with J gene TRBJ1-5, with a weak D call TRBD1 (5 bases). The germline gives CDR1 MDHEN, CDR2 SYDVKM. V lost 3 bases to trimming and J lost 6 bases, with 15 bases between them. This CDR3 is built from 15 residues. CDR3 protein: CASSFGRVGGQPQHF. Here the CDR3 DNA reads TGTGCCAGCAGTTTTGGCAGGGTTGGTGGTCAGCCCCAGCATTTT.

This clonotype was seen many times. The chain uses TRBV27 and TRBJ1-5; 7 bases are shared with TRBD1. Trimming took 11 bases from V and 6 from J; bases not matched to a gene: 10. The CDR3 totals 13 residues. CDR1 and CDR2 (germline): MNHEY, SMNVEV (reference sequence). The CDR3 region is CASKGAGSQPQHF. CDR3 bases: TGTGCCTCCAAGGGGGCAGGGAGTCAGCCCCAGCATTTT.

The chain has TRBV3-1 and TRBJ2-1; a weak D match, TRBD1 (6 bases). The germline V gene encodes CDR1 LGHDT and CDR2 YNNKEL (reference sequence). The CDR3 covers 15 residues. V was clipped by 0 bases and J by 4 bases, with 10 bases between them. DNA of the CDR3: TGTGCCAGCAGCCAAGACACAGGGTTATACAATGAGCAGTTCTTC. Protein: CASSQDTGLYNEQFF.

This clonotype was detected a few times. The V gene is TRBV20-1, the J gene TRBJ2-1, with 10 bases aligning to TRBD2. The J segment lost 7 bases and the V segment lost 0 bases, leaving 12 bases of the junction unmatched. The CDR3 is 17 residues long. Germline loops: CDR1 DFQATT, CDR2 SNEGSKA (reference sequence). The CDR3 bases are TGCAGTGCTAGAGATGGTCTAGCGGGAGTCGTTCGGAATGAGCAGTTCTTC. Translation: CSARDGLAGVVRNEQFF.

Regarding this clonotype: One end of the junction fails to match germline, which may point to a read error. This chain joins TRBV12-3 or TRBV12-4 and TRBJ2-2; D might be TRBD2 (6 bases). The CDR3 is 12 residues long. In nucleotides, the CDR3 is TGTGCCAGCAGTTTAGACGGAGGGGAGCTGTGTTTT. Protein product: CASSLDGGELCF.

This clonotype has ten or more counts. The genes are TRBV28 and TRBJ2-5, with 7 bases identical to TRBD2. Germline CDR1 is MDHEN and CDR2 is SYDVKM. The trim removed 10 bases at V and 5 bases at J, leaving 10 bases unmatched. This CDR3 has 13 amino acids. CDR3 loop: CATEGEGWETQYF. The CDR3 nucleotides are TGTGCCACCGAAGGGGAGGGTTGGGAGACCCAGTACTTC.

The J gene is TRBJ1-4, the V gene TRBV5-4, with D possibly matching TRBD1 (5 bases). With 1 base removed from V and 8 bases from J, the gap between germline ends came to 15 bases. Germline V gene data show CDR1 as SGHNT and CDR2 as YYREEE (reference sequence). This CDR3 is 15 amino acids long. The CDR3 DNA sequence: TGTGCCAGCAGCTTGCGCGACAGCCTAACCGAAAAACTGTTTTTT. This gives the protein CASSLRDSLTEKLFF. Supplemented by reference TRBV5-4 and TRBJ1-4, the full variable domain reads ETGVTQSPTHLIKTRGQQVTLRCSSQSGHNTVSWYQQALGQGPQFIFQYYREEENGRGNFPPRFSGLQFPNYSSELNVNALELDDSALYLCASSLRDSLTEKLFFGSGTQLSVL.

This clonotype was detected a few times. This rearrangement joins TRBV29-1 to TRBJ1-2; a possible D gene is TRBD1 (5 bases). V was shortened by 6 bases and J by 3 bases, with 14 bases between the two germline ends. The CDR3 covers 13 residues. From germline, CDR1 is SQVTM and CDR2 ANQGSEA. The CDR3 DNA reads as TGCAGCGTCGCAATCGGGGGTGACTATGGCTACACCTTC. Translation gives CSVAIGGDYGYTF.

This clonotype has at least ten counts. The J gene is TRBJ2-1, the V gene TRBV29-1; 8 bases map to TRBD2. V shed 6 bases and J 1 base; nucleotides not matched to a gene: 5. Germline V gene lookup returns CDR1 SQVTM and CDR2 ANQGSEA. This CDR3 is 14 amino acids long. CDR3 protein: CSVRGLGSYNEQFF. Here the CDR3 DNA reads TGCAGCGTGAGGGGACTAGGTTCCTACAATGAGCAGTTCTTC.

This clonotype was counted only a few times. The chain has TRBV28 and TRBJ2-7; D may be TRBD2 (5 bases). The germline gives CDR1 MDHEN, CDR2 SYDVKM. There are 12 residues in the CDR3. Trimming took 5 bases from V and 7 from J, leaving 12 bases between them. The CDR3 loop is CASSRPSREQYF. The CDR3 nucleotides read TGTGCCAGCAGTAGACCTAGCAGGGAGCAGTACTTC. Using reference TRBV28 and TRBJ2-7 for the parts outside the CDR3, the full variable domain is DVKVTQSSRYLVKRTGEKVFLECVQDMDHENMFWYRQDPGLGLRLIYFSYDVKMKEKGDIPEGYSVSREKKERFSLILESASTNQTSMYLCASSRPSREQYFGPGTRLTVT.

The table lists this clonotype with a few counts. The rearrangement joins TRBV29-1 to TRBJ1-2, with D possibly matching TRBD1 (5 bases). Trimming took 4 bases from V and 7 from J, leaving 19 bases between them. Germline V gene data show CDR1 as SQVTM and CDR2 as ANQGSEA. This CDR3 contains 14 residues. The CDR3 here is CSVVSMAGLSGYTF. The CDR3 nucleotides read TGCAGCGTTGTTAGCATGGCAGGGCTCTCTGGCTACACCTTC. The entire variable domain, with the rest obtained from reference TRBV29-1 and TRBJ1-2, is as follows: SAVISQKPSRDICQRGTSLTIQCQVDSQVTMMFWYRQQPGQSLTLIATANQGSEATYESGFVIDKFPISRPNLTFSTLTVSNMSPEDSSIYLCSVVSMAGLSGYTFGSGTRLTVV.

In its sample, this clonotype was seen a few times. The gene calls are TRBV25-1 and TRBJ2-4, with D perhaps matching TRBD2 (6 bases). With 3 bases removed from V and 2 bases from J, the gap between germline ends came to 8 bases. The CDR3 is 14 amino acids. Per germline, CDR1 MGHDK and CDR2 SYGVNS. CDR3 sequence: CASSEEGPKNIQYF. The CDR3 region has the DNA TGTGCCAGCAGTGAGGAGGGGCCCAAAAACATTCAGTACTTC.

This clonotype was recorded at least ten times. The V and J genes are TRBV20-1 and TRBJ2-1; perhaps TRBD2 as D (5 bases). This CDR3 has 14 amino acids. Germline lookup yields CDR1 DFQATT and CDR2 SNEGSKA (reference sequence). V dropped 6 bases and J dropped 9 bases, with 21 bases sitting between them. CDR3 DNA: TGCAGTGCGGGCCAGCGGTTCCTGAAGGGTGAGCAGTTCTTC. Protein sequence: CSAGQRFLKGEQFF.

This clonotype was detected many times. The V call is TRBV20-1, the J call TRBJ2-3; TRBD1 matches at 10 bases. In germline, CDR1 is DFQATT, CDR2 SNEGSKA (reference sequence). This CDR3 comprises 13 residues. CDR3 nucleotides: TGCAGCGTGGGGACAGGGGTCACAGATACGCAGTATTTT. The encoded protein is CSVGTGVTDTQYF.

This clonotype was recorded at least ten times. This chain connects TRBV3-1 to TRBJ1-3; no clear D gene. The CDR3 is 12 residues long. Trimming took off 1 base at V and 8 bases at J, with 6 bases between the two ends. Germline CDR1 LGHDT, CDR2 YNNKEL (reference sequence). In nucleotides, the CDR3 is TGTGCCAGCAGCCAAGGACCGGACACCATATATTTT. It encodes CASSQGPDTIYF.